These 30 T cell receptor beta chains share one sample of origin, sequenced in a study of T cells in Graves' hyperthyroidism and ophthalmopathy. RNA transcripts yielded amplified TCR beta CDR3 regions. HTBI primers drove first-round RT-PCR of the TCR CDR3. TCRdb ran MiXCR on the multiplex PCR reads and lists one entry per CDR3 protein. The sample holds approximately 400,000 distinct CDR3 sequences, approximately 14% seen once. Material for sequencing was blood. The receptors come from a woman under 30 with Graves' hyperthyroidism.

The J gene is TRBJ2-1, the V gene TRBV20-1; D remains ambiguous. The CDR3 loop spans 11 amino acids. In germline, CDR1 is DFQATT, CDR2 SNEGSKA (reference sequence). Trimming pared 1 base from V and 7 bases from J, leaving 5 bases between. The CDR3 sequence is CSARVQNEQFF. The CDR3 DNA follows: TGCAGTGCTAGAGTGCAGAATGAGCAGTTCTTC.

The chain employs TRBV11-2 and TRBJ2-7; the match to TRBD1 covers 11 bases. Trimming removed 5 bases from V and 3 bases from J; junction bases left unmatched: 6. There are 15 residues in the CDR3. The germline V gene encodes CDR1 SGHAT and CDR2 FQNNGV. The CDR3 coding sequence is TGTGCCAGCAGCGGCTCTGGGACAGGGGGCTACGAGCAGTACTTC. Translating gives CASSGSGTGGYEQYF.

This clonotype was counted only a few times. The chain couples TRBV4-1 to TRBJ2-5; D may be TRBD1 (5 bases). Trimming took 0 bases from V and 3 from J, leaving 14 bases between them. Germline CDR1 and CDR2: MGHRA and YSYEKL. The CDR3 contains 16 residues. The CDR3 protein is CASSQEVFKGKETQYF. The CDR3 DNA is TGCGCCAGCAGCCAAGAAGTTTTCAAGGGGAAAGAGACCCAGTACTTC.

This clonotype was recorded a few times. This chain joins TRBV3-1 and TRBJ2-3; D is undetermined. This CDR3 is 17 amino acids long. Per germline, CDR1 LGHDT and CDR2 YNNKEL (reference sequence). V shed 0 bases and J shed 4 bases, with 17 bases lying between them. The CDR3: CASSQDLVPPLSDTQYF. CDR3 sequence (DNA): TGTGCCAGCAGCCAAGATCTTGTACCCCCGTTGTCAGATACGCAGTATTTT.

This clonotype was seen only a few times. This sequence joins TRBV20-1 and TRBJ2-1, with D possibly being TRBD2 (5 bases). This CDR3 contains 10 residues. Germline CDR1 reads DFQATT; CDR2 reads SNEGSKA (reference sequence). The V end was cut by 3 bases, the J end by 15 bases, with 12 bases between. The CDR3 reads CSASGGPAFF. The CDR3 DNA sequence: TGCAGTGCTAGTGGCGGGCCGGCGTTCTTC.

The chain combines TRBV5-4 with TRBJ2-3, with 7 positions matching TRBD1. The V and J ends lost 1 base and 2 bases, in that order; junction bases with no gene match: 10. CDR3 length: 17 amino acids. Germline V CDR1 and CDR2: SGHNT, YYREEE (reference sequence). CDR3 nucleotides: TGTGCCAGCAGCTTGATGCAGGGGGTGGCCCCCACAGATACGCAGTATTTT. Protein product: CASSLMQGVAPTDTQYF. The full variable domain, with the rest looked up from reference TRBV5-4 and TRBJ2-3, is ETGVTQSPTHLIKTRGQQVTLRCSSQSGHNTVSWYQQALGQGPQFIFQYYREEENGRGNFPPRFSGLQFPNYSSELNVNALELDDSALYLCASSLMQGVAPTDTQYFGPGTRLTVL.

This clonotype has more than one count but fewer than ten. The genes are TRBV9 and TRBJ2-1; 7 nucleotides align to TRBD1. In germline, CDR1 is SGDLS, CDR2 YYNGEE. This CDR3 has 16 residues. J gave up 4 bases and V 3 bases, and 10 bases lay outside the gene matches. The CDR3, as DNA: TGTGCCAGCAGCGCCAACAGGGGAAGGGGATACAATGAGCAGTTCTTC. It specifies CASSANRGRGYNEQFF.

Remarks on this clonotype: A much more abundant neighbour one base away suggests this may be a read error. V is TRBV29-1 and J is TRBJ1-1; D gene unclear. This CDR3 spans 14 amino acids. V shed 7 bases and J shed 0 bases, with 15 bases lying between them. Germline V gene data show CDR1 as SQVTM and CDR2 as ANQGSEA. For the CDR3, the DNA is TGCAGCGCCTTAAGGCCTACTATGAACACTGAAGCTTTCTTT. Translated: CSALRPTMNTEAFF.

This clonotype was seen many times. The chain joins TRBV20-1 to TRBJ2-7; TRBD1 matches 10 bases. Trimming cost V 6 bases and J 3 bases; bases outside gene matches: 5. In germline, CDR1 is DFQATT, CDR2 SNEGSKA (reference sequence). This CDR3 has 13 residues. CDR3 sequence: CSATGGEGYEQYF. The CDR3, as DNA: TGCAGTGCGACAGGGGGCGAAGGCTACGAGCAGTACTTC.

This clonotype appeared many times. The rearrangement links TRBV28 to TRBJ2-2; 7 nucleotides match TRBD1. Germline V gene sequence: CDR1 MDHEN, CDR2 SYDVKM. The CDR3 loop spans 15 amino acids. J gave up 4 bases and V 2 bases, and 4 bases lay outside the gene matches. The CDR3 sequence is CASSLPTGITGELFF. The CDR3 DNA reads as TGTGCCAGCAGTTTACCGACAGGGATCACCGGGGAGCTGTTTTTT.

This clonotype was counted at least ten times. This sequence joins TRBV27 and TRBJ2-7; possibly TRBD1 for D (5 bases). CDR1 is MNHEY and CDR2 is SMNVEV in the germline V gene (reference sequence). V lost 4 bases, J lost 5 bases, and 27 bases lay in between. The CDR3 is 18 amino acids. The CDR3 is CASSYGWGRAGKAHEQYF. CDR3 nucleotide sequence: TGTGCCAGCAGTTATGGGTGGGGTCGGGCAGGGAAGGCCCACGAGCAGTACTTC.

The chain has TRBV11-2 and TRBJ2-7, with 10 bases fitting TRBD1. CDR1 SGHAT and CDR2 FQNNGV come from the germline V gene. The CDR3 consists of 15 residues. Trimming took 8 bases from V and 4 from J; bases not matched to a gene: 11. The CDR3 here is CASGIRDRGTYEQYF. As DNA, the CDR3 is TGTGCCAGCGGAATCCGGGACAGGGGCACGTACGAGCAGTACTTC.

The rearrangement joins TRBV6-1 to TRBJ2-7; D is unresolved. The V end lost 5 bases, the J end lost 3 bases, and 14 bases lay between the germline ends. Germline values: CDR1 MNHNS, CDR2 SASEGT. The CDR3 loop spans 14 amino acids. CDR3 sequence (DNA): TGTGCCAGCAGTACGACCAGGAGAGACTACGAGCAGTACTTC. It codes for CASSTTRRDYEQYF.

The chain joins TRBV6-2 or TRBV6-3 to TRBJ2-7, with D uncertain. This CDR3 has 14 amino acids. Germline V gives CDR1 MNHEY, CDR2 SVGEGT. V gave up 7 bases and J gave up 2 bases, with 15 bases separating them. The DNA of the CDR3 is TGTGCCAGCACCCTTAACGACGGACCCTACGAGCAGTACTTC. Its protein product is CASTLNDGPYEQYF.

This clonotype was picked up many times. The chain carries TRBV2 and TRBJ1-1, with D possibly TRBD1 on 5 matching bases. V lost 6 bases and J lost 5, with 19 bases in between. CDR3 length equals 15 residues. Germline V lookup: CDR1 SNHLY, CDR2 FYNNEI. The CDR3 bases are TGTGCCAGCAGCCTAAAAGGTGGGGGAAGTACTGAAGCTTTCTTT. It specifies CASSLKGGGSTEAFF.

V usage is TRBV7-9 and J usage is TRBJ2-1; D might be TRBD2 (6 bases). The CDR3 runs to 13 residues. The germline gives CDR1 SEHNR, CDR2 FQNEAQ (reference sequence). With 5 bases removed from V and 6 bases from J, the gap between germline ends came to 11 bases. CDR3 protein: CASSPTEGNEQFF. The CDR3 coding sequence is TGTGCCAGCAGCCCGACGGAGGGCAATGAGCAGTTCTTC. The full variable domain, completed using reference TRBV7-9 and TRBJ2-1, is DTGVSQNPRHKITKRGQNVTFRCDPISEHNRLYWYRQTLGQGPEFLTYFQNEAQLEKSRLLSDRFSAERPKGSFSTLEIQRTEQGDSAMYLCASSPTEGNEQFFGPGTRLTVL.

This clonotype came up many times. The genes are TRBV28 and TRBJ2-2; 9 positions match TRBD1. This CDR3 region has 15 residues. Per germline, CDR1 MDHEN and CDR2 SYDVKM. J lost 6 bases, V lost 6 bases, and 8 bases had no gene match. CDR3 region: CASRPGTGFSGELFF. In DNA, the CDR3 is TGTGCCAGCAGGCCCGGGACAGGGTTTTCCGGGGAGCTGTTTTTT.

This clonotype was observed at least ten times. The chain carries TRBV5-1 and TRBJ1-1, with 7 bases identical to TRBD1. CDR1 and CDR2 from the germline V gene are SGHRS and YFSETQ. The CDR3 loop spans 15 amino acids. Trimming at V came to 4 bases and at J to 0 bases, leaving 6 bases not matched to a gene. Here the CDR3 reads CASSPRTGMNTEAFF. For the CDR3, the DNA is TGCGCCAGCAGCCCGAGGACAGGTATGAACACTGAAGCTTTCTTT.

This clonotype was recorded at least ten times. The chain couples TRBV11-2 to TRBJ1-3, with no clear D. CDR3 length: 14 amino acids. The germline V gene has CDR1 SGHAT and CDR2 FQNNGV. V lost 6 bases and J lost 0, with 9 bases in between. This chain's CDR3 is CASRAGFSGNTIYF. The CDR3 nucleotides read TGTGCCAGCAGGGCAGGCTTCTCTGGAAACACCATATATTTT.

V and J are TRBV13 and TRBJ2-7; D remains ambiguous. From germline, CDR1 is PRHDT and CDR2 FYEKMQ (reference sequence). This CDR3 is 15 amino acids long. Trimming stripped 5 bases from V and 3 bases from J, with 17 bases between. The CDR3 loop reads CASSLLDGNNYEQYF. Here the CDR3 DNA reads TGTGCCAGCAGCCTTCTGGACGGAAACAACTACGAGCAGTACTTC.

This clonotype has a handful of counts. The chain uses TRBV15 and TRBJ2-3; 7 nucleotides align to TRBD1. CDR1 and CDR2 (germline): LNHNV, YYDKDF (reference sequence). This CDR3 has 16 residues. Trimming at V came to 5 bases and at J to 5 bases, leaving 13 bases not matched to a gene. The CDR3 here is CATSLRPETGQDTQYF. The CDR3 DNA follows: TGTGCCACCAGCCTCAGACCTGAGACAGGGCAAGATACGCAGTATTTT.

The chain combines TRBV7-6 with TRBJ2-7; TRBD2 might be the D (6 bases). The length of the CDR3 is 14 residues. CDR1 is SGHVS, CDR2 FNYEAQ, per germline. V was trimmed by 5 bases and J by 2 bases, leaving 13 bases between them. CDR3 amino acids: CASSPRGSAYEQYF. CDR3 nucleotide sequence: TGTGCCAGCAGCCCTCGGGGGAGCGCCTACGAGCAGTACTTC.

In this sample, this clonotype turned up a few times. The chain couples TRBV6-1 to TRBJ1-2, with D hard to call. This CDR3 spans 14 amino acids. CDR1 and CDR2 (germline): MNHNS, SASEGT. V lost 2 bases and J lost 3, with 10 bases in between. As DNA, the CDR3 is TGTGCCAGCAGTGAAAATCGGGCTTACTATGGCTACACCTTC. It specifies CASSENRAYYGYTF.

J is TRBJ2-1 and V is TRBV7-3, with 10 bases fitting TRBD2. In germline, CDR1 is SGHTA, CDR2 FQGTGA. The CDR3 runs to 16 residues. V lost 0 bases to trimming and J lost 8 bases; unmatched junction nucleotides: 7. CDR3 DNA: TGTGCCAGCAGCTTAACTCCTAGCGGGAGAGGCGATGAGCAGTTCTTC. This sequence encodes CASSLTPSGRGDEQFF.

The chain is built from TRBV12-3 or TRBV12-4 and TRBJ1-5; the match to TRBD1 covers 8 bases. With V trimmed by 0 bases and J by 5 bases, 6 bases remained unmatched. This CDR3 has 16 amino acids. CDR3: CASSLATGATDQPQHF. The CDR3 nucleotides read TGTGCCAGCAGTTTAGCGACAGGGGCGACGGATCAGCCCCAGCATTTT.

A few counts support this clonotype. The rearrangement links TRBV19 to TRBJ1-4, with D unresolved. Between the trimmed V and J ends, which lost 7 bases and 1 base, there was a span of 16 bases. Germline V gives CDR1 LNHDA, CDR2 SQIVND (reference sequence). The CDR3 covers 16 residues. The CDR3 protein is CASMGWPTRTNEKLFF. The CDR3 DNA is TGTGCCAGTATGGGCTGGCCGACACGAACTAATGAAAAACTGTTTTTT.

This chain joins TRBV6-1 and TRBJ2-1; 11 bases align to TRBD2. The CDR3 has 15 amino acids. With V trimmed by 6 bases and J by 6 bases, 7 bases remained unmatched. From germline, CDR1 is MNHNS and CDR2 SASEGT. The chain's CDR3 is CASSALAGGGNEQFF. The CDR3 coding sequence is TGTGCCAGCAGCGCCCTAGCGGGAGGAGGCAATGAGCAGTTCTTC.

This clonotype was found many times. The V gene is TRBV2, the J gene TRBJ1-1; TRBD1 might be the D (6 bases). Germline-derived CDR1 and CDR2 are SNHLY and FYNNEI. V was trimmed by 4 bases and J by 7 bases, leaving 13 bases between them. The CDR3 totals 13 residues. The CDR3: CASSGNRAGEAFF. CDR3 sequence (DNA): TGTGCCAGCAGTGGAAACAGGGCTGGTGAAGCTTTCTTT.

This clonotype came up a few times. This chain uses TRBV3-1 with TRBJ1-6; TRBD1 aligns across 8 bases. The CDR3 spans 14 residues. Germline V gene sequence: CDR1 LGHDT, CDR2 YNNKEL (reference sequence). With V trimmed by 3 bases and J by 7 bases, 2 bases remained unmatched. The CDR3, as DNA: TGTGCCAGCAGCCACAGGACAGGGAATTCACCCCTCCACTTT. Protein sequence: CASSHRTGNSPLHF.

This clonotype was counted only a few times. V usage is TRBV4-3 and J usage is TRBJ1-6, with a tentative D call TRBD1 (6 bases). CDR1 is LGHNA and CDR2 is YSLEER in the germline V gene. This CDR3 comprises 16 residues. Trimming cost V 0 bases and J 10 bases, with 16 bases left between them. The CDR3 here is CASSQDRGQVNSPLHF. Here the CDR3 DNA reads TGCGCCAGCAGCCAAGATCGGGGGCAGGTGAACTCACCCCTCCACTTT.